This T cell receptor beta chain was retrieved from a study of cytomegalovirus exposure and HLA in healthy donors. For the study at large: Tens of millions of unique TCRs from HLA-typed donors were held in an early data release. Study results and limitations: The study listed about 150 cytomegalovirus-associated TCR beta chains.

The PCR ran on 60 Vbeta and 13 Jbeta primers. Some clones are missing from TCRdb's copy, which holds only in-frame ones; the method was immunoSEQ multiplex PCR. The table lists about 140,000 clones, roughly 72% of them singletons. In regard to this clone: The antigen is not known.

Trimming took 4 bases from V and 2 from J, leaving 8 bases between them. The CDR3 totals 13 residues. CDR1 MNHNS and CDR2 SASEGT come from the germline V gene. This chain joins TRBV6-1 and TRBJ1-1; D unclear. Sequencing was carried out using PBMCs. This sequence originates from a man between 35 and 55 years old in good health and CMV-seronegative. CDR3 amino acids: CASSGSLNTEAFF. CDR3 coding DNA: TGTGCCAGCAGTGGGAGTCTTAACACTGAAGCTTTCTTT.